The clone carrying this TCR beta chain was counted only a few times. This sample was included in a study of T cell clones after liver transplantation. Study context: Post-transplant blood was tracked for graft-donor-reactive T cell clones identified in a pre-transplant mixed lymphocyte reaction.

Trimming took 7 bases from V and 0 from J, leaving 10 bases between them. The length of the CDR3 is 14 residues. The germline V gene encodes CDR1 SGHTA and CDR2 FQGNSA. This table comes from immunoSEQ multiplex PCR, and its TCRdb copy is limited to in-frame clones, with some not included. The data contain some 23,000 clones, approximately 71% of them singletons. This receptor was obtained from a human donor who received a liver transplant. The chain recombines TRBV7-2 with TRBJ1-3; perhaps TRBD1 as D (5 bases). The sample was CD4+ T cells from blood, taken before liver transplant. CDR3 bases: TGTGCCAGCACCACACAGGCCTCTGGAAACACCATATATTTT. Protein sequence: CASTTQASGNTIYF.